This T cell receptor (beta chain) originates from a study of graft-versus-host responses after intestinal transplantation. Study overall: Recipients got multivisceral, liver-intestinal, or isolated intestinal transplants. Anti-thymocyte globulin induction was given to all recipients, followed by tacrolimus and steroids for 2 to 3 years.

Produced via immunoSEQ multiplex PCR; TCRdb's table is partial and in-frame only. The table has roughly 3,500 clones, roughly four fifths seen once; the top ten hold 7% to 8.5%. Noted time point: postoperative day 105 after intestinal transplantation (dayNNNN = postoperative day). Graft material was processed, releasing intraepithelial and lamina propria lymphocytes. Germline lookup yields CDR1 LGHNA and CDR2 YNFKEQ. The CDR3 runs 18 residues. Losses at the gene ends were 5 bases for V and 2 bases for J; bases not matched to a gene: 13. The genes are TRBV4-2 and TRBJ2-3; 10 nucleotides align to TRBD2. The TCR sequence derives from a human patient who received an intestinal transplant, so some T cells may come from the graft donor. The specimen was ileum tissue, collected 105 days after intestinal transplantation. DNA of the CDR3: TGTGCCAGCAGCGGGGGGCTAGCGGGGGCCACATACACAGATACGCAGTATTTT. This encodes CASSGGLAGATYTDTQYF.